These 4 T cell receptor beta chains originate from one sample sequenced in a study of Ad26.COV2.S vaccination and SARS-CoV-2 variants (TCRdb year 2021). Libraries came from the immunoSEQ multiplex PCR assay. The source is immuneACCESS, and TCRdb retained only in-frame sequences with V and J called. Part of the clones is not carried over; for the studies checked, unresolved V genes explain less than half of this, and the remainder is unexplained. The sample table shows about 480,000 clones, and about 83% are seen once. Together, the top ten hold more than 10% of the sample. What this sample's treatment or condition label stands for: 19 received Ad26.COV2.S at low or high dose, single or two shots; a few received placebo; per-sample allocation not given. Repertoires of vaccine and placebo recipients were sequenced from samples taken on day 63 after the first injection. Sequenced here: peripheral blood, sampled in a trial of Ad26.COV2.S vaccine versus placebo. These TCRs come from a person between 18 and 65 years old who received the Ad26.COV2.S COVID-19 vaccine or a placebo.

This clone appeared a single time. The rearrangement uses TRBV27 and TRBJ2-3; D possibly corresponds to TRBD1 (6 bases). V was pared by 5 bases and J by 3 bases, with 12 bases between. CDR1 and CDR2 (germline): MNHEY, SMNVEV (reference sequence). CDR3 length: 14 residues. CDR3: CASSTYRETDTQYF. Here the CDR3 DNA reads TGTGCCAGCAGTACGTACAGGGAGACAGATACGCAGTATTTT.

With respect to this clone: In the same sample, other DNA sequences code for this CDR3. The chain has TRBV6-5 and TRBJ2-1, with D possibly matching TRBD2 (6 bases). V gave up 5 bases and J gave up 6 bases, with 11 bases separating them. Germline values: CDR1 MNHEY, CDR2 SVGAGI. This CDR3 contains 13 residues. In nucleotides, the CDR3 is TGTGCCAGCAGTCGGGACTCCCCCAATGAGCAGTTCTTC. Amino acid sequence: CASSRDSPNEQFF.

The V gene is TRBV7-2, the J gene TRBJ1-4; D unresolved. The CDR3 totals 13 residues. Germline lookup yields CDR1 SGHTA and CDR2 FQGNSA. The V end was cut by 4 bases, the J end by 3 bases, with 6 bases between. The CDR3 sequence is CASSSRANEKLFF. The CDR3 bases are TGTGCCAGCAGCTCGAGGGCTAATGAAAAACTGTTTTTT.

Turning to this clone: Other nucleotide sequences from this sample produce the same CDR3. V gene TRBV5-1 combines with J gene TRBJ1-1, with no clear D. The germline CDR1 and CDR2 sequences are SGHRS and YFSETQ. This CDR3 spans 13 amino acids. The V and J ends lost 0 bases and 1 base respectively, with 4 bases between them. The CDR3 reads CASSLEGNTEAFF. In DNA form, the CDR3 reads TGCGCCAGCAGCTTGGAGGGGAACACTGAAGCTTTCTTT.